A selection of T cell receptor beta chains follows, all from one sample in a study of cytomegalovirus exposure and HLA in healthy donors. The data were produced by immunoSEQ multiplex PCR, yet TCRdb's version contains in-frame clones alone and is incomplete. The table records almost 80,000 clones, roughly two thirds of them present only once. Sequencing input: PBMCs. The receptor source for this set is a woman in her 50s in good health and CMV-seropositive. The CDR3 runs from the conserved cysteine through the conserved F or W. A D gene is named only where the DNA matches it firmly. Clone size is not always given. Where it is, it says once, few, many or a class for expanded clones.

TGCGCCAGTAGACTAGCGGGGAGCTCCTACAATGAGCAGTTCTTC,CASRLAGSSYNEQFF,-,TRBJ2-1,TRBD2,TRBV5-1
TGCGCCAGCAGGGGTAGCGGGGGGCGTAGAGAGACCCAGTACTTC,CASRGSGGRRETQYF,once,TRBJ2-5,TRBD2,TRBV5-1
TGTGCCAGCAGTGCTAGTAGATCGAGGAATGAAAAACTGTTTTTT,CASSASRSRNEKLFF,few,TRBJ1-4,-,TRBV6-1
TGTGCCAGCAGCTTATACTTAGCGGGGGGCCATGAGCAGTTCTTC,CASSLYLAGGHEQFF,-,TRBJ2-1,TRBD2,TRBV7-2
TGTGCCAGCAGTGCTGGGAGGGAGGAAAAACTGTTTTTT,CASSAGREEKLFF,-,TRBJ1-4,-,TRBV6-1
TGTGCCAGCAGCTTAACGGTCTATGGCTACACCTTC,CASSLTVYGYTF,-,TRBJ1-2,-,TRBV7-9
TGTGCCAGCAGCGTATCTTGGAGCAATGAAAAACTGTTTTTT,CASSVSWSNEKLFF,-,TRBJ1-4,-,TRBV9
TGCGCCAGCAGACCCGGGACAGGCCTAAATTCACCCCTCCACTTT,CASRPGTGLNSPLHF,-,TRBJ1-6,TRBD1,TRBV10-1
TGTGCCAGCAGTGGCGTTTGGAGGGCCCAAGAGACCCAGTACTTC,CASSGVWRAQETQYF,few,TRBJ2-5,-,TRBV6-5
TGTGCCAGCAGTGAGGCTTTACCCTATAATTCACCCCTCCACTTT,CASSEALPYNSPLHF,few,TRBJ1-6,-,TRBV6-4
TGTGCCAGCAGCATTCTACTAGCGGGGGGGCTCACCCAGTACTTC,CASSILLAGGLTQYF,-,TRBJ2-5,TRBD2,TRBV7-9
TGTGCCAGCAGCGGCGGGCGGGGAAACGAATACAATGAGCAGTTCTTC,CASSGGRGNEYNEQFF,-,TRBJ2-1,-,TRBV7-3
TGTGCCAGTAGCAAGGGACAGAACACTGAAGCTTTCTTT,CASSKGQNTEAFF,-,TRBJ1-1,-,TRBV19
TGTGCCAGAAGCTTGACTGGAGGACAGGGGACGGGAAACACCATATATTTT,CARSLTGGQGTGNTIYF,-,TRBJ1-3,TRBD1,TRBV5-3
TGTGCCAGCAGCGCCCGGGACTACACCGGGGAGCTGTTTTTT,CASSARDYTGELFF,-,TRBJ2-2,-,TRBV2
TGTGCCAGCAGCAAAGATCGGCAGGGTCCTTACAATGAGCAGTTCTTC,CASSKDRQGPYNEQFF,-,TRBJ2-1,-,TRBV21-1